This T cell receptor beta chain came from a study of cytomegalovirus exposure and HLA in healthy donors. Overall study results and limits: Researchers reported in a later analysis that a missense DCLRE1C variant was tied to TCR beta V- and J-gene trimming. A list of roughly 180 TCR beta chains associated with cytomegalovirus was given. Analyzed later, most CMV-associated TCR beta chains appeared HLA-restricted.

PCR involved 60 Vbeta and 13 Jbeta primers. TCRdb's copy holds only in-frame clones and misses some; the assay was immunoSEQ multiplex PCR. Among 100,000 to 150,000 clones listed, 50% to 75% were seen once. As concerns this clone: What it binds is not known.

V trimming: 3 bases; J trimming: 6 bases; junction bases outside the gene matches: 10. Per the germline V gene, CDR1 is LNHNV and CDR2 is YYDKDF (reference sequence). The CDR3 totals 16 residues. V gene TRBV15 combines with J gene TRBJ2-2; the match to TRBD1 covers 7 bases. Sample: PBMCs. The TCR sequence derives from a woman in her 40s in good health and CMV-seronegative. CDR3 nucleotide sequence: TGTGCCACCAGCAGGGAGACAGGGAAGAATTCCGGGGAGCTGTTTTTT. As protein: CATSRETGKNSGELFF.